Below are 6 T cell receptor beta chains sequenced from a single sample in a study of blood T cell repertoires in COVID-19. Assay used: immunoSEQ multiplex PCR; TCRdb lists only in-frame clones, some missing. This table holds 150,000 to 200,000 clones, roughly nine tenths found once. Sequenced sample: peripheral blood. The receptors were gathered from a man younger than 35 with acute or convalescent COVID-19.

V is TRBV30 and J is TRBJ2-2; D remains unclear. V was trimmed by 4 bases and J by 4 bases, leaving 16 bases between them. Germline V gene data show CDR1 as GTSNPN and CDR2 as SVGIG (reference sequence). The CDR3 has 15 amino acids. CDR3 coding DNA: TGTGCCTGGACGATCCCCAGGTTTTTCACCGGGGAGCTGTTTTTT. It codes for CAWTIPRFFTGELFF.

Only one count was recorded for this clone. V usage is TRBV18 and J usage is TRBJ1-1, with 7 bases that match TRBD1. CDR1 is KGHSH and CDR2 is LQKENI in the germline V gene. The CDR3 has 12 residues. Unmatched junction bases numbered 1, after V lost 1 base and J lost 8 bases. CDR3 coding DNA: TGTGCCAGCTCACCACAGGGACAGGAAGCTTTCTTT. As protein: CASSPQGQEAFF.

This chain connects TRBV7-9 to TRBJ1-1; possible D gene TRBD1, 6 bases. Germline-derived CDR1 and CDR2 are SEHNR and FQNEAQ (reference sequence). The V and J ends lost 1 base and 8 bases respectively, with 14 bases between them. This CDR3 has 14 amino acids. This CDR3 is CASSLGMRTDEAFF. The DNA of the CDR3 is TGTGCCAGCAGCTTAGGGATGAGGACAGACGAAGCTTTCTTT.

The chain couples TRBV9 to TRBJ1-2, with 7 bases lining up with TRBD1. Trimming removed 3 bases from V and 4 bases from J; junction bases left unmatched: 15. The CDR3 is 17 residues long. The germline V gene has CDR1 SGDLS and CDR2 YYNGEE. Written as DNA, the CDR3 is TGTGCCAGCAGCGCCACGGAAAACAGGGGTTTTATCTATGGCTACACCTTC. Protein product: CASSATENRGFIYGYTF.

This clone was seen only once. The chain couples TRBV7-6 to TRBJ2-5; possible D gene TRBD1, 5 bases. The V end was cut by 1 base, the J end by 1 base, with 13 bases between. Per the germline V gene, CDR1 is SGHVS and CDR2 is FNYEAQ. CDR3 size: 16 residues. CDR3 nucleotides: TGTGCCAGCAGCTTAGTGGACAAATACTCCCAAGAGACCCAGTACTTC. Protein: CASSLVDKYSQETQYF.

This clone was seen a handful of times. The V call is TRBV6-5, the J call TRBJ2-1, with TRBD2 matching 9 bases. Germline-derived CDR1 and CDR2 are MNHEY and SVGAGI. The CDR3 is 14 residues long. With V trimmed by 4 bases and J by 9 bases, 7 bases remained unmatched. DNA for the CDR3: TGTGCCAGCAGTTTGAATAGCGGGGGCCTTGAGCAGTTCTTC. Translating gives CASSLNSGGLEQFF.